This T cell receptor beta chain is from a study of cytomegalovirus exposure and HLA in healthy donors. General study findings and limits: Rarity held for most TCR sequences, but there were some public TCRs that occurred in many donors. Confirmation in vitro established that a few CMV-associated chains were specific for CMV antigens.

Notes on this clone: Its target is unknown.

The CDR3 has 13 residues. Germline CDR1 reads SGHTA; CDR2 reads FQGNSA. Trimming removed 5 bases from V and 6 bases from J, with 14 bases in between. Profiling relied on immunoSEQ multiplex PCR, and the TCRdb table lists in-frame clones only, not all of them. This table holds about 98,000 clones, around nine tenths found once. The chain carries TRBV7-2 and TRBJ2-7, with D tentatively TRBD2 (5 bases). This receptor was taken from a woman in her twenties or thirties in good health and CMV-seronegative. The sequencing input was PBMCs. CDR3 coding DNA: TGTGCCAGCAGCCCCGGTCTAGCCGCCGAGCAGTACTTC. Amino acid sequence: CASSPGLAAEQYF.